These T cell receptor beta chains were read from a single sample in a study of read filtering for tumor transcriptome and immune sequencing. TCRdb processed the reads anew with MiXCR; each CDR3 protein has one entry. Here the sample spans roughly 69,000 distinct CDR3 sequences, approximately 15% being singletons. Sequenced input: a population of CD138-negative cells sorted from bone marrow. All receptors come from a donor aged 40 or over with multiple myeloma. Both conserved end residues are part of each CDR3. Fields, in order: D gene, CDR3 length, V gene, J gene, clone size, CDR3 protein, CDR3 DNA. A D gene is named only where the DNA matches it firmly. The size entry is marked missing in some rows and otherwise reads once, few, many or a size class.

d_call: -
cdr3_length: 14
v_call: TRBV5-1
j_call: TRBJ1-1
clone_size: many
cdr3_aa: CASSGAQGETEAFF
cdr3_nt: TGCGCCAGCTCGGGGGCTCAAGGGGAGACTGAAGCTTTCTTT

d_call: TRBD1
cdr3_length: 14
v_call: TRBV19
j_call: TRBJ2-1
clone_size: many
cdr3_aa: CASSMGQGGNEQFF
cdr3_nt: TGTGCCAGTAGTATGGGACAGGGTGGCAATGAGCAGTTCTTC

d_call: -
cdr3_length: 16
v_call: TRBV27
j_call: TRBJ1-1
clone_size: many
cdr3_aa: CASSLSGRVLGTEAFF
cdr3_nt: TGTGCCAGCAGTTTATCAGGCAGGGTGTTGGGCACTGAAGCTTTCTTT

d_call: -
cdr3_length: 14
v_call: TRBV20-1
j_call: TRBJ2-5
clone_size: -
cdr3_aa: CSATEGSAQETQYF
cdr3_nt: TGCAGTGCTACCGAAGGTAGCGCCCAAGAGACCCAGTACTTC

d_call: -
cdr3_length: 11
v_call: TRBV27
j_call: TRBJ1-1
clone_size: few
cdr3_aa: CASSLSGAAFF
cdr3_nt: TGTGCCAGCAGTTTATCGGGCGCAGCTTTCTTT

d_call: -
cdr3_length: 11
v_call: TRBV10-3
j_call: TRBJ2-7
clone_size: -
cdr3_aa: CAIVRGNEQYF
cdr3_nt: TGTGCCATCGTGAGGGGCAACGAGCAGTACTTC

d_call: -
cdr3_length: 12
v_call: TRBV19
j_call: TRBJ1-1
clone_size: many
cdr3_aa: CASTNAGTEAFF
cdr3_nt: TGTGCCAGTACCAATGCGGGGACTGAAGCTTTCTTT

d_call: TRBD1
cdr3_length: 16
v_call: TRBV12-3/TRBV12-4
j_call: TRBJ2-1
clone_size: many
cdr3_aa: CASSLGQGDASNEQFF
cdr3_nt: TGTGCCAGCAGTTTGGGGCAGGGGGACGCAAGCAATGAGCAGTTCTTC

d_call: -
cdr3_length: 13
v_call: TRBV28
j_call: TRBJ1-2
clone_size: many
cdr3_aa: CASSLILIVGYTF
cdr3_nt: TGTGCCAGCAGTTTAATCCTAATAGTCGGCTACACCTTC

d_call: TRBD2
cdr3_length: 17
v_call: TRBV18
j_call: TRBJ2-5
clone_size: -
cdr3_aa: CASSTGTSGRAEETQYF
cdr3_nt: TGTGCCAGCTCAACCGGGACTAGCGGGAGGGCTGAAGAGACCCAGTACTTC

d_call: TRBD2
cdr3_length: 14
v_call: TRBV6-5
j_call: TRBJ2-7
clone_size: many
cdr3_aa: CASSSGTSVAEQYF
cdr3_nt: TGTGCCAGCAGTTCAGGGACTAGCGTCGCCGAGCAGTACTTC

d_call: -
cdr3_length: 12
v_call: TRBV10-2
j_call: TRBJ1-5
clone_size: few
cdr3_aa: CASSEFGQPQHF
cdr3_nt: TGCGCCAGCAGTGAGTTCGGTCAGCCCCAGCATTTT

d_call: TRBD1
cdr3_length: 13
v_call: TRBV29-1
j_call: TRBJ1-1
clone_size: many
cdr3_aa: CSATTGRNTEAFF
cdr3_nt: TGCAGCGCAACGACAGGGCGAAACACTGAAGCTTTCTTT

d_call: -
cdr3_length: 15
v_call: TRBV9
j_call: TRBJ2-1
clone_size: many
cdr3_aa: CASSVVTRSYNEQFF
cdr3_nt: TGTGCCAGCAGCGTAGTCACCCGCTCCTACAATGAGCAGTTCTTC

d_call: -
cdr3_length: 16
v_call: TRBV5-4
j_call: TRBJ2-1
clone_size: few
cdr3_aa: CASSFDPLVSYNEQFF
cdr3_nt: TGTGCCAGTAGCTTTGATCCGCTAGTCTCCTACAATGAGCAGTTCTTC

d_call: TRBD1
cdr3_length: 15
v_call: TRBV5-4
j_call: TRBJ1-1
clone_size: many
cdr3_aa: CASFPTGSMNTEAFF
cdr3_nt: TGTGCCAGCTTCCCGACAGGGTCTATGAACACTGAAGCTTTCTTT

d_call: -
cdr3_length: 13
v_call: TRBV6-5
j_call: TRBJ2-7
clone_size: many
cdr3_aa: CASSYASGDEQYF
cdr3_nt: TGTGCCAGCAGTTACGCGTCAGGGGACGAGCAGTACTTC

d_call: TRBD1
cdr3_length: 16
v_call: TRBV7-8
j_call: TRBJ2-1
clone_size: few
cdr3_aa: CASRKRQGSSYNEQFF
cdr3_nt: TGTGCCAGCAGAAAAAGACAGGGCAGCTCCTACAATGAGCAGTTCTTC

d_call: -
cdr3_length: 15
v_call: TRBV7-3
j_call: TRBJ2-7
clone_size: -
cdr3_aa: CASSLNTGPTGEQYF
cdr3_nt: TGTGCCAGCAGCTTAAATACAGGACCTACGGGGGAGCAGTACTTC

d_call: -
cdr3_length: 16
v_call: TRBV4-3
j_call: TRBJ1-6
clone_size: many
cdr3_aa: CASSPDGSSYNSPLHF
cdr3_nt: TGCGCCAGCAGCCCTGACGGGAGCTCCTATAATTCACCCCTCCACTTT

d_call: -
cdr3_length: 16
v_call: TRBV14
j_call: TRBJ2-1
clone_size: many
cdr3_aa: CASSLLGLEGVNEQFF
cdr3_nt: TGTGCCAGCAGCCTACTTGGACTGGAGGGGGTGAATGAGCAGTTCTTC

d_call: TRBD2
cdr3_length: 15
v_call: TRBV28
j_call: TRBJ2-7
clone_size: many
cdr3_aa: CASRRLAGISYEQYF
cdr3_nt: TGTGCCAGCAGAAGACTAGCGGGAATAAGCTACGAGCAGTACTTC

d_call: TRBD1
cdr3_length: 14
v_call: TRBV27
j_call: TRBJ2-5
clone_size: few
cdr3_aa: CASSLEGAGETQYF
cdr3_nt: TGTGCCAGCAGTTTAGAGGGGGCTGGGGAGACCCAGTACTTC

d_call: TRBD1
cdr3_length: 19
v_call: TRBV7-8
j_call: TRBJ2-6
clone_size: -
cdr3_aa: CASSARDRPKASGANVLTF
cdr3_nt: TGTGCCAGCAGCGCCCGGGACAGGCCAAAGGCTTCTGGGGCCAACGTCCTGACTTTC

d_call: -
cdr3_length: 13
v_call: TRBV29-1
j_call: TRBJ1-1
clone_size: many
cdr3_aa: CSVGDTANTEAFF
cdr3_nt: TGCAGCGTTGGGGACACCGCCAACACTGAAGCTTTCTTT

d_call: TRBD1
cdr3_length: 14
v_call: TRBV7-9
j_call: TRBJ2-7
clone_size: many
cdr3_aa: CASSQRTGVYEQYF
cdr3_nt: TGTGCCAGCAGTCAGAGGACAGGGGTCTACGAGCAGTACTTC